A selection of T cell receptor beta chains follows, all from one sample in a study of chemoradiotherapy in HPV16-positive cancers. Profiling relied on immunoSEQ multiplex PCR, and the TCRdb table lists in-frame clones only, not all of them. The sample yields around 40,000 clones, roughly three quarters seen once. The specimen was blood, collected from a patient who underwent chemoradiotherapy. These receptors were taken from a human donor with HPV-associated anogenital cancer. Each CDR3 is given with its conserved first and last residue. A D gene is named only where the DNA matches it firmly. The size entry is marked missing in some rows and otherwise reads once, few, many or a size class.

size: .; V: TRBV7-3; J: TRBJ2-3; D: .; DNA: TGTGCCAGCAGCTTCCGGACTGGCCCGGGCACAGATACGCAGTATTTT; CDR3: CASSFRTGPGTDTQYF
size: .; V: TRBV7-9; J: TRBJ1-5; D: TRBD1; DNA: TGTGCCAGCAGCTTAGGACAGGGGCTAGACAATCAGCCCCAGCATTTT; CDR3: CASSLGQGLDNQPQHF
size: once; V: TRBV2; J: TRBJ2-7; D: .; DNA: TGTGCCAGCATCCCGCCGACATCCTACGAGCAGTACTTC; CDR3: CASIPPTSYEQYF
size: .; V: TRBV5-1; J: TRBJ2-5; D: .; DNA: TGCGCCAGCAGAGACGGTATTGAAGAGACCCAGTACTTC; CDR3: CASRDGIEETQYF
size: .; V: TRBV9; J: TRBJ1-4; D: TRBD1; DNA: TGTGCCAGCAGCTCCACGACAGGGGAGGCTGAAAAACTGTTTTTT; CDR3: CASSSTTGEAEKLFF
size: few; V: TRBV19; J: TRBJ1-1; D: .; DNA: TGTGCCAGTAGTCAGGGCATGAACACTGAAGCTTTCTTT; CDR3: CASSQGMNTEAFF
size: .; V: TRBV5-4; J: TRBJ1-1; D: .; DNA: TGTGCCAGCAGCATAATTTCGAACACTGAAGCTTTCTTT; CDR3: CASSIISNTEAFF
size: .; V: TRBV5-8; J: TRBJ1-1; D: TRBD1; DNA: TGTGCCAGCAGCTCCAGACAGGGTTACACTGAAGCTTTCTTT; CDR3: CASSSRQGYTEAFF
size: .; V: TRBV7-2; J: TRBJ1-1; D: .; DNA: TGTGCCAGCAGCTTCAGGCAATCGAACACTGAAGCTTTCTTT; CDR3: CASSFRQSNTEAFF
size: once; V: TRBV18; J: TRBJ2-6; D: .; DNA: TGTGCCAGCTCACCATCGACGGCCTCTGGGGCCAACGTCCTGACTTTC; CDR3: CASSPSTASGANVLTF
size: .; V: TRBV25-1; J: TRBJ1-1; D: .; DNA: TGTGCCAGCAGTGGGGGGTCTACTGAAGCTTTCTTT; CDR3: CASSGGSTEAFF
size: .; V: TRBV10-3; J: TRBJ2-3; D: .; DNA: TGTGCCTCCGATGCGGGACTTAACACAGATACGCAGTATTTT; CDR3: CASDAGLNTDTQYF
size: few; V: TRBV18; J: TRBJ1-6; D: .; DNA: TGTGCCAGCTCACCCAACCCCCGGGGGAATTCACCCCTCCACTTT; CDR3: CASSPNPRGNSPLHF
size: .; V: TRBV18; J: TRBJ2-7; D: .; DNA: TGTGCCAGCTCACTCTTCTTGAGCTCCCAGGGGAGCTCCTACGAGCAGTACTTC; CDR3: CASSLFLSSQGSSYEQYF
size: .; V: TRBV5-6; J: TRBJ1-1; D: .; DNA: TGTGCCAGCAGCTTGTGGGGACGCTCGTGGGCTGAAGCTTTCTTT; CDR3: CASSLWGRSWAEAFF
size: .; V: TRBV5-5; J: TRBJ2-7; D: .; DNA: TGTGCCAGCAGCTTGGCTACCTGGGCCCCCGGGGAGCAGTACTTC; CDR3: CASSLATWAPGEQYF
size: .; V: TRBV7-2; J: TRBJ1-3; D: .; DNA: TGTGCCAGCAGGTCACGGGCCCAATCAGGGCAGGGAAACACCATATATTTT; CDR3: CASRSRAQSGQGNTIYF
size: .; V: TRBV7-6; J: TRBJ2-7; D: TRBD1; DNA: TGTGCCAGCAGCAAAGCGACAGGGGGCGCGAACGAGCAGTACTTC; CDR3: CASSKATGGANEQYF
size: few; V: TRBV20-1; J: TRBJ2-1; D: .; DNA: TGCAGTGCGGAAAACAATGAGCAGTTCTTC; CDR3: CSAENNEQFF
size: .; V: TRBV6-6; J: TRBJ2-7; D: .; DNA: TGTGCCAGCAGACCCGGGCCCTCCTACGAGCAGTACTTC; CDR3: CASRPGPSYEQYF
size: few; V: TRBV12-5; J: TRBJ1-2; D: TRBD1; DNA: TGTGCTAGTGGTTTGACGGCCGGGACAGTCGATTCGGGCTACACCTTC; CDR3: CASGLTAGTVDSGYTF
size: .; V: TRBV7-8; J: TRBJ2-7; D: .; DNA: TGTGCCAGCAGCTTAAGGGACTTTTCCTACGAGCAGTACTTC; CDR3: CASSLRDFSYEQYF
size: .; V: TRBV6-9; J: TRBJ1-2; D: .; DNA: TGTGCCAGCAGTTACAACCAGATATCCTATGGCTACACCTTC; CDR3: CASSYNQISYGYTF
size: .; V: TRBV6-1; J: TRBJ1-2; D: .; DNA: TGTGCCAGCAGTGAAGTTCCGGGGTTGCGCTATGGCTACACCTTC; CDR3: CASSEVPGLRYGYTF
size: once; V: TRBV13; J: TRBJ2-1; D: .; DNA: TGTGCCAGCAGCTTAGGCATACAGGGTTTAAACTACAATGAGCAGTTCTTC; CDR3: CASSLGIQGLNYNEQFF
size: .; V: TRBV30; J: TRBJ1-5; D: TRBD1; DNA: TGTGCCTCAGGACAGGGGAATCAGCCCCAGCATTTT; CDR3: CASGQGNQPQHF
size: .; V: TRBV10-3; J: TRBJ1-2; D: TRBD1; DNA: TGTGCCATCAGGGGACAGGGGCTGAACTATGGCTACACCTTC; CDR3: CAIRGQGLNYGYTF